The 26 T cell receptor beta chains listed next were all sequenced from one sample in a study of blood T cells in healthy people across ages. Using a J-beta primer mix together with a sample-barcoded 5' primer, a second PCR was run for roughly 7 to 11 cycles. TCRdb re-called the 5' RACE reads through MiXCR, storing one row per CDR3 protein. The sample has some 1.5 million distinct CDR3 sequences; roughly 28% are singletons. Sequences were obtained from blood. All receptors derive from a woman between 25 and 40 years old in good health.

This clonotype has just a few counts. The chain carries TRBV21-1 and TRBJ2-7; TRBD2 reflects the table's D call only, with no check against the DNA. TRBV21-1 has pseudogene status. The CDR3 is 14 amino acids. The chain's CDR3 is CASSKSRRGREQYF. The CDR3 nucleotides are TGTGCCAGCAGCAAATCCCGGAGGGGCCGCGAGCAGTACTTC.

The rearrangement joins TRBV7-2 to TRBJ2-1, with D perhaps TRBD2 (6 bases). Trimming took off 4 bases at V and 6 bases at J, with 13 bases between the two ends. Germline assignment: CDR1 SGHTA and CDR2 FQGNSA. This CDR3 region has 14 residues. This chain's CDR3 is CASSSGLACNEQFF. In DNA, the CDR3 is TGTGCCAGCAGCTCGGGACTGGCTTGCAATGAGCAGTTCTTC.

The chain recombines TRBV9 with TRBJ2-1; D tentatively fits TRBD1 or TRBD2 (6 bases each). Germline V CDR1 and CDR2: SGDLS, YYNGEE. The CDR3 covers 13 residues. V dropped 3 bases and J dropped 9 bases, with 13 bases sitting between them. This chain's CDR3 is CASSGGDTREQFF. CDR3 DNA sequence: TGTGCCAGCAGCGGGGGGGACACCCGTGAGCAGTTCTTC.

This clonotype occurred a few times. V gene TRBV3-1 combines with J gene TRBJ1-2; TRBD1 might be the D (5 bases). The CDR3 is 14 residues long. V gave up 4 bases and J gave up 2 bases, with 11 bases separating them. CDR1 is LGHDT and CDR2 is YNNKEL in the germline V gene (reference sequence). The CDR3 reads CASSPWTQNYGYTF. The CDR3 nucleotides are TGTGCCAGCAGCCCCTGGACACAGAACTATGGCTACACCTTC.

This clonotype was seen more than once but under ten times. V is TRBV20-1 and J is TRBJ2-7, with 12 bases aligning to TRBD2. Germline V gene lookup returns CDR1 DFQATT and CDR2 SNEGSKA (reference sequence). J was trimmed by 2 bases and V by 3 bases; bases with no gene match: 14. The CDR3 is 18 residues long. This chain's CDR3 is CSARRDRSRLAGAYEQYF. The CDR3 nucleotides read TGCAGTGCTAGGCGCGACCGATCCCGACTAGCGGGAGCCTACGAGCAGTACTTC.

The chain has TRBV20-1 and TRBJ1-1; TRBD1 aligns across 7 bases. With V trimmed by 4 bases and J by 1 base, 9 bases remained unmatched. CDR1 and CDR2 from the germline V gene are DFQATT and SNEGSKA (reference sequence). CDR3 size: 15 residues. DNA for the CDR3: TGCAGTGCTATCAGTACAGGGGAGGGGAACACTGAAGCTTTCTTT. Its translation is CSAISTGEGNTEAFF.

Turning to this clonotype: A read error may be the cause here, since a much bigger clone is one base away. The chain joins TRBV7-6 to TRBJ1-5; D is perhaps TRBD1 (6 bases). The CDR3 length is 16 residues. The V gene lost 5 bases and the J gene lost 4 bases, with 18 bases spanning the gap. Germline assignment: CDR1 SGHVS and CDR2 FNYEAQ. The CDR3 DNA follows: TGTGCCAGCAGCATGGACCCTCCGGGGACAAATCAGCCCCAGCATTTT. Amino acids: CASSMDPPGTNQPQHF. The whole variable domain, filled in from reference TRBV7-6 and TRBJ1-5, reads GAGVSQSPRYKVTKRGQDVALRCDPISGHVSLYWYRQALGQGPEFLTYFNYEAQQDKSGLPNDRFSAERPEGSISTLTIQRTEQRDSAMYRCASSMDPPGTNQPQHFGDGTRLSIL.

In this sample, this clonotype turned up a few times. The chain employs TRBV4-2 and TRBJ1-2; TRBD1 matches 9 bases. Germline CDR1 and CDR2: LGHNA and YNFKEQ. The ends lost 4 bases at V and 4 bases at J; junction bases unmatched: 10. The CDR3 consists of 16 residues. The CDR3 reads CASSLWEGQGTYGYTF. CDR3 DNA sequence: TGTGCCAGCAGCCTCTGGGAGGGACAGGGTACCTATGGCTACACCTTC.

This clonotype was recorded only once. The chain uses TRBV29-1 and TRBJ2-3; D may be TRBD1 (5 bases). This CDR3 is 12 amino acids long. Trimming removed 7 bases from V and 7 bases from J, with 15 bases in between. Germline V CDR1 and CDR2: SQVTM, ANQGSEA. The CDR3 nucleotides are TGCAGCGCTTCCTCGGACATCAATACGCAGTATTTT. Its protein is CSASSDINTQYF.

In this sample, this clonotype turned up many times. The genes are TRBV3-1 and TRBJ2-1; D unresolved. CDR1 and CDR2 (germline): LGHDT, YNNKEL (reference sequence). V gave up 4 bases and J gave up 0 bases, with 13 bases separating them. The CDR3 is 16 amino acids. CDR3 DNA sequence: TGTGCCAGCAGCCCAAGCACCCCAAGCTCCTACAATGAGCAGTTCTTC. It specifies CASSPSTPSSYNEQFF.

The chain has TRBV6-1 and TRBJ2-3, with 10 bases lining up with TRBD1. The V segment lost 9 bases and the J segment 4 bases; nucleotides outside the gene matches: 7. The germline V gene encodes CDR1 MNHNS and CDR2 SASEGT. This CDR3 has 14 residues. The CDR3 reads CASITGTGADTQYF. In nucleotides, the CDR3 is TGTGCCAGTATAACCGGGACAGGGGCAGATACGCAGTATTTT.

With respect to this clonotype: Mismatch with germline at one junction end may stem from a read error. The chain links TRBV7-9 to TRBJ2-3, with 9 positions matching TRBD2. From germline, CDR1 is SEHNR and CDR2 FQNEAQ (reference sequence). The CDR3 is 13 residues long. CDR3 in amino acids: CASSRTSADTRYF. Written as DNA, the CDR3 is TGTGCCAGCAGCCGGACTAGCGCAGATACGCGGTATTTT. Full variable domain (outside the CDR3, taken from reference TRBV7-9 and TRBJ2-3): DTGVSQNPRHKITKRGQNVTFRCDPISEHNRLYWYRQTLGQGPEFLTYFQNEAQLEKSRLLSDRFSAERPKGSFSTLEIQRTEQGDSAMYLCASSRTSADTRYFGPGTRLTVL.

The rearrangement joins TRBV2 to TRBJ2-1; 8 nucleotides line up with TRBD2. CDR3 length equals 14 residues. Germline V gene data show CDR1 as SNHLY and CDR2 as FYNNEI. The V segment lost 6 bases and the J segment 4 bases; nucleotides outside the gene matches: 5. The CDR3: CASRSGGFYNEQFF. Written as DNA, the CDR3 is TGTGCCAGCAGGAGCGGGGGATTTTACAATGAGCAGTTCTTC.

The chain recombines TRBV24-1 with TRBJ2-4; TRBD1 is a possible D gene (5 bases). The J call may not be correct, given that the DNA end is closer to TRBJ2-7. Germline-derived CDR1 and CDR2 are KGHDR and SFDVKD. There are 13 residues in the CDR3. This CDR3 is CATSDSLRDEQYF. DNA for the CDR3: TGTGCCACCAGTGATTCCCTCAGGGACGAGCAGTACTTC.

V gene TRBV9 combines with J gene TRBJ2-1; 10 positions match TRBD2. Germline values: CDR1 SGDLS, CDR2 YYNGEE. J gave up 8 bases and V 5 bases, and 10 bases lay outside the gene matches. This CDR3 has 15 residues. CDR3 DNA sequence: TGTGCCAGCAGTGGGACTAGCGAGGGGAGACATGAGCAGTTCTTC. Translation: CASSGTSEGRHEQFF.

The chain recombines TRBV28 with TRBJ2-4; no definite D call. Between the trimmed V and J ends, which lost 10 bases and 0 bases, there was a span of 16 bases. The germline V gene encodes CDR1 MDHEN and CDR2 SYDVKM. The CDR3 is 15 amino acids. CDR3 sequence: CATSGGSLAKNIQYF. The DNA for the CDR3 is TGTGCCACCTCCGGCGGTTCGCTAGCCAAAAACATTCAGTACTTC.

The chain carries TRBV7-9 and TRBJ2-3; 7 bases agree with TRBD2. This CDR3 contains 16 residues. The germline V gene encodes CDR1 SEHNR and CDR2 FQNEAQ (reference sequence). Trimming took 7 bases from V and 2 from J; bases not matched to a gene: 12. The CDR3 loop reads CASTIRGGINTDTQYF. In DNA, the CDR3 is TGTGCCAGCACCATAAGGGGAGGGATTAACACAGATACGCAGTATTTT.

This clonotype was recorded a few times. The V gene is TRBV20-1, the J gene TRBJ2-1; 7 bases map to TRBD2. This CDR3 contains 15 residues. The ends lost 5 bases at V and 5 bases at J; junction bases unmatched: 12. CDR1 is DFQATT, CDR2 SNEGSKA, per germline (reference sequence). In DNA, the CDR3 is TGCAGTGCTCTCCCGGGAGGAACAGCGAACAATGAGCAGTTCTTC. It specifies CSALPGGTANNEQFF.

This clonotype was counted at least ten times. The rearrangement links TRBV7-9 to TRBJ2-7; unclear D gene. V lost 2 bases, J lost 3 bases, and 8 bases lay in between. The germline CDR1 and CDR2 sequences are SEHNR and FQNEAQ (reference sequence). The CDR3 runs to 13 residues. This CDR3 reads CASSLRAGYEQYF. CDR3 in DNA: TGTGCCAGCAGCTTACGAGCCGGCTACGAGCAGTACTTC.

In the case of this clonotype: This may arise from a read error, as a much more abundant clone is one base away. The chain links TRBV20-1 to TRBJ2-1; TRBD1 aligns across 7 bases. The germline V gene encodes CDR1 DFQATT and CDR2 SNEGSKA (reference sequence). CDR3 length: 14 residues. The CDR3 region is CGVEHGTEGNEQFF. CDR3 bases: TGCGGTGTTGAACACGGGACAGAGGGGAATGAGCAGTTCTTC.

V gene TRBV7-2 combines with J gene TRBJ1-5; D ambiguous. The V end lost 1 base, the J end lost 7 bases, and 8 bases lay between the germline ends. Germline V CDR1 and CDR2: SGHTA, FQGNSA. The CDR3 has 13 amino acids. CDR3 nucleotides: TGTGCCAGCAGCTTAGGAATAAGGCAGCCCCAGCATTTT. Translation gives CASSLGIRQPQHF. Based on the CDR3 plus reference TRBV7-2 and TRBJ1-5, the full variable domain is GAGVSQSPSNKVTEKGKDVELRCDPISGHTALYWYRQSLGQGLEFLIYFQGNSAPDKSGLPSDRFSAERTGGSVSTLTIQRTQQEDSAVYLCASSLGIRQPQHFGDGTRLSIL.

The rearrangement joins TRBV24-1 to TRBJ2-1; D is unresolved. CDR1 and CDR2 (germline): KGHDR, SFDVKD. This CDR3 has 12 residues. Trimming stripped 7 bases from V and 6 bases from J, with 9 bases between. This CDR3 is CATSPGPNEQFF. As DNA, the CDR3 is TGTGCCACCAGCCCCGGTCCCAATGAGCAGTTCTTC.

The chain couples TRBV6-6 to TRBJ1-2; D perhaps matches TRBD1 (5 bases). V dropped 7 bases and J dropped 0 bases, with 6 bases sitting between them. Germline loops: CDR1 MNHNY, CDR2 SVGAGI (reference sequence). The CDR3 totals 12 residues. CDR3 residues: CASKTANYGYTF. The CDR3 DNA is TGTGCCAGCAAGACAGCTAACTATGGCTACACCTTC.

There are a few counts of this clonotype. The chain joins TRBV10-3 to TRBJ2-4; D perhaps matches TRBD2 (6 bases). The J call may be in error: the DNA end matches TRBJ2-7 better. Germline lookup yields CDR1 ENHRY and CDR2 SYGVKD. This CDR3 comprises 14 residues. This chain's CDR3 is CAISEEWGAYEQYF. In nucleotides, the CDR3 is TGTGCCATCAGTGAAGAGTGGGGGGCCTACGAGCAGTACTTC.

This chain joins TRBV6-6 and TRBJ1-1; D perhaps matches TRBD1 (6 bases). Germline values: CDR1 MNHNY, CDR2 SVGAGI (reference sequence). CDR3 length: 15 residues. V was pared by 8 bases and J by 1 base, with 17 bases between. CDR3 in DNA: TGTGCCAGCCTTCGGACCCGGACAGCGAACACTGAAGCTTTCTTT. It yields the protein CASLRTRTANTEAFF.

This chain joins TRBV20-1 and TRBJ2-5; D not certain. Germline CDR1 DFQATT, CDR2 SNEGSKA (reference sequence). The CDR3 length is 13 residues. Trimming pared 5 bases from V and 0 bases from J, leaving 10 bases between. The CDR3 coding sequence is TGCAGTGCTTCGTGGGCGGACCAAGAGACCCAGTACTTC. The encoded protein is CSASWADQETQYF.